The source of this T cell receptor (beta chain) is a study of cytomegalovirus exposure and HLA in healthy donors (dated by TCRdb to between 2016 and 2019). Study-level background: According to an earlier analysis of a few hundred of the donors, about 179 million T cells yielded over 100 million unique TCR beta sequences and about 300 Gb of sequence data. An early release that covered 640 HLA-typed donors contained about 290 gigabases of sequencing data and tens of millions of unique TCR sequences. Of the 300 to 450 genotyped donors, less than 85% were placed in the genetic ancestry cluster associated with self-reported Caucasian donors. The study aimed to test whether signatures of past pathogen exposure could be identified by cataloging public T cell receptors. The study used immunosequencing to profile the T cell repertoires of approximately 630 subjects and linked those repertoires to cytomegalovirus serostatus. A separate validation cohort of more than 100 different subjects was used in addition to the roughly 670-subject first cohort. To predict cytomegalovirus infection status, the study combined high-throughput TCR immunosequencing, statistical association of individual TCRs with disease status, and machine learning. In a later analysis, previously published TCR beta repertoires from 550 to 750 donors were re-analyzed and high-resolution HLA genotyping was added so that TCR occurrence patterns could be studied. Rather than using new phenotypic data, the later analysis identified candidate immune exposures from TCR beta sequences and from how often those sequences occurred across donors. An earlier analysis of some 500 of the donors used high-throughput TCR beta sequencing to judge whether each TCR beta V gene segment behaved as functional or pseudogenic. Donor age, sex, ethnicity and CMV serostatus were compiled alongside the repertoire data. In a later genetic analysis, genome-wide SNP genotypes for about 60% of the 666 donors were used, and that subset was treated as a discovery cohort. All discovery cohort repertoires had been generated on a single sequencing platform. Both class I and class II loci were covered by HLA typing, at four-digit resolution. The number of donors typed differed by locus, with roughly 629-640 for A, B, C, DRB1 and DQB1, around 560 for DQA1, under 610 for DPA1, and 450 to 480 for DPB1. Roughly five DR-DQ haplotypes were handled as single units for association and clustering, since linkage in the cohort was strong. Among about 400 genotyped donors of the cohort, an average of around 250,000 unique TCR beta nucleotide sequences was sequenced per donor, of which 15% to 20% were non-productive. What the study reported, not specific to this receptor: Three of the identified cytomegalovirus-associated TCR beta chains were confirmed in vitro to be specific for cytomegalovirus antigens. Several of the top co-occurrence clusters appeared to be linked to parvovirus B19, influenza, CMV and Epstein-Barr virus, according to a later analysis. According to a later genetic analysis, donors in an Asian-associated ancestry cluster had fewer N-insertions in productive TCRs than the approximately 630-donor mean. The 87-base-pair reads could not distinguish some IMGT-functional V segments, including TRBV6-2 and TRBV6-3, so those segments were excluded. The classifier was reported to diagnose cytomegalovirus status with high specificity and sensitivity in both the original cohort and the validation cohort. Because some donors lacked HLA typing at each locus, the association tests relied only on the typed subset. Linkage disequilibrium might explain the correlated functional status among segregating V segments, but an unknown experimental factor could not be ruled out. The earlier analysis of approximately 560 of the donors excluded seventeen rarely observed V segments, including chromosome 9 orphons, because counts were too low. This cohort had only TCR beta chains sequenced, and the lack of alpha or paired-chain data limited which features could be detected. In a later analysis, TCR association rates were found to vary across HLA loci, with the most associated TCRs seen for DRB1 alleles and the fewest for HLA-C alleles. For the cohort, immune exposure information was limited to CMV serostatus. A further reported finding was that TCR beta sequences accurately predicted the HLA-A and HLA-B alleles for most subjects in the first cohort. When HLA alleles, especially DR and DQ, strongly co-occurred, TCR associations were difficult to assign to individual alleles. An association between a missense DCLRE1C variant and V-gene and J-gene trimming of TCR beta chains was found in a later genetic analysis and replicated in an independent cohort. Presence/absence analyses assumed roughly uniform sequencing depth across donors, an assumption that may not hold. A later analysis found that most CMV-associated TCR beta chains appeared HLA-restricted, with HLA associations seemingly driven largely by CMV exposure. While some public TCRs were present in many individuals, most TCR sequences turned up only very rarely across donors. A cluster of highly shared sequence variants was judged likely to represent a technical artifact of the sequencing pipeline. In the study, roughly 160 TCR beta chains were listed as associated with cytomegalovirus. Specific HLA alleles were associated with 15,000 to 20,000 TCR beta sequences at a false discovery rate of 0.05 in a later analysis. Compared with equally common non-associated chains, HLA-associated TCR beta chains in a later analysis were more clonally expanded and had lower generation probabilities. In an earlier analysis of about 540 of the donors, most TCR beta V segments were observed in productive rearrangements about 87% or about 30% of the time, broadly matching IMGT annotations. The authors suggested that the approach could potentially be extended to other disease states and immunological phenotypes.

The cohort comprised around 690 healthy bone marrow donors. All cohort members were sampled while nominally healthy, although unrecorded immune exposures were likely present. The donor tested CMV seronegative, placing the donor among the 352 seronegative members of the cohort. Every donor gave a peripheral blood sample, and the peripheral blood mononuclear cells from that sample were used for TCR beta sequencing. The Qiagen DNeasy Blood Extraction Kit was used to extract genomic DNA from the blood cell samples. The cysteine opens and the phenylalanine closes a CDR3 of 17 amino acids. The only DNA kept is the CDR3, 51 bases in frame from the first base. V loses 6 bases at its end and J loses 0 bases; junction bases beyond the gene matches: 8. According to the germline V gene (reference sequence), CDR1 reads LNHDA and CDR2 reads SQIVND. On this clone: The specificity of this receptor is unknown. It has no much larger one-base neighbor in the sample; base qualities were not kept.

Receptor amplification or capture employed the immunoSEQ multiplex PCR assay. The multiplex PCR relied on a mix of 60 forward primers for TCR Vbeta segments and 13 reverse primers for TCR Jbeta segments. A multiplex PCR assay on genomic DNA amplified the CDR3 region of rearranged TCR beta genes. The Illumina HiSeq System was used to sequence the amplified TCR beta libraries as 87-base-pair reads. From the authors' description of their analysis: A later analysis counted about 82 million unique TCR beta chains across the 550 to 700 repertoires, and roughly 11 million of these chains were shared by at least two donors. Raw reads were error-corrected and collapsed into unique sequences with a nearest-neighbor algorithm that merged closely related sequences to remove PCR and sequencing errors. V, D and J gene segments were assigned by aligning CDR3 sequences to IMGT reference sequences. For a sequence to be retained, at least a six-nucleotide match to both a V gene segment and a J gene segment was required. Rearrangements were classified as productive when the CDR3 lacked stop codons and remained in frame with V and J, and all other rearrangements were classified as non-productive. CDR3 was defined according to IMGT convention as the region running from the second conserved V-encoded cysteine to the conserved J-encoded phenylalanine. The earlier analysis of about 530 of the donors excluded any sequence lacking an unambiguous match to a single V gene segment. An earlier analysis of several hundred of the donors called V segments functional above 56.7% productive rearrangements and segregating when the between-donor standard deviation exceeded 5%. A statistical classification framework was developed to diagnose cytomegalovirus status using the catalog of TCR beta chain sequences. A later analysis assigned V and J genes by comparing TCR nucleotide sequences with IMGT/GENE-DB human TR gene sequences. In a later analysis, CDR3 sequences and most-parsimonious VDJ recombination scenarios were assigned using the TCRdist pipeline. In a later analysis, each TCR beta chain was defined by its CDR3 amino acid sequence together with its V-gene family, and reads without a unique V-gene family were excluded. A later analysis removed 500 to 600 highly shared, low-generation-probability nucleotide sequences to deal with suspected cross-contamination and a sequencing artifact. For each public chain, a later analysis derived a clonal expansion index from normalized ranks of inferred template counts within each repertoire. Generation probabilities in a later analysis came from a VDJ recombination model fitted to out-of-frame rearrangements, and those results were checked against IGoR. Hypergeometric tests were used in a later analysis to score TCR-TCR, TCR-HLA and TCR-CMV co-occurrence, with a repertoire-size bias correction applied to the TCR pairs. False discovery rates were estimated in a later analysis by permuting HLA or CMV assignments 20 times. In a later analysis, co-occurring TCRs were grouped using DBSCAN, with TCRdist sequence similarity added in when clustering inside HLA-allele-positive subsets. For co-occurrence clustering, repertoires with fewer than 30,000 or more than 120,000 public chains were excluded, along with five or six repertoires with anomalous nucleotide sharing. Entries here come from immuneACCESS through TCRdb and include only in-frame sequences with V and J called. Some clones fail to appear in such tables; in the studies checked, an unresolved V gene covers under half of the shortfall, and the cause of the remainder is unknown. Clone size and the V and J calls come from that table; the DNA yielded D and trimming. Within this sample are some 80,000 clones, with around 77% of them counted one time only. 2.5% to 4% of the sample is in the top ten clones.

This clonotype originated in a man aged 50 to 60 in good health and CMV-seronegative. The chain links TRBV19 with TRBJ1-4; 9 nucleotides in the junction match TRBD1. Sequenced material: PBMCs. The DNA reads TGTGCCAGTAGAGGGACAGGGAGTCTTTCAACTAATGAAAAACTGTTTTTT. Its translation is CASRGTGSLSTNEKLFF.